This T cell receptor (beta chain) was obtained from a study of regulatory T cells in long-lasting Graves disease. Study-wide results and caveats: There were preferences for TRBV28, TRBJ1-2 and TRBJ2-5 in persistent disease.

V gave up 4 bases and J gave up 1 base, with 8 bases separating them. Looked up from germline, CDR1 is MNHEY and CDR2 is SMNVEV (reference sequence). The CDR3 covers 13 residues. To make TCR beta libraries, researchers used iRepertoire HTBI primers and Arm-PCR of CDR3 regions. TCRdb itself ran the multiplex PCR reads through MiXCR, one entry per CDR3 protein. The sample includes about 450,000 distinct CDR3 sequences, 12% to 15% of them seen just once. This clonotype was seen more than once but under ten times. Its antigen remains unidentified. Time point defined: newly diagnosed GD, antithyroid drugs for less than 3 months. With RNA extracted from PBMCs as input, the TCR library was made. This same sample was also taken into another study, of T cells in Graves' hyperthyroidism and ophthalmopathy. As that report states: An initial round of RT-PCR targeting the TCR CDR3 relied on the HTBI primer set.

The receptor comes from a woman between 50 and 59 years old with Graves disease. The source was peripheral blood mononuclear cells (PBMCs), collected at new diagnosis, from a patient treated with antithyroid drugs. J is TRBJ2-7 and V is TRBV27; D not certain. In DNA form, the CDR3 reads TGTGCCAGCAGTTATTTCCGATCCTACGAGCAGTACTTC. It codes for CASSYFRSYEQYF.